The rows below give T cell receptor beta chains drawn from one sample of a study of blood T cell repertoires in COVID-19. Clones were read by immunoSEQ multiplex PCR, and TCRdb kept only the in-frame ones, dropping some. The table includes 40,000 to 45,000 clones, roughly 88% detected once. The source material was peripheral blood. These receptors all come from a human donor in a cohort sampled during active COVID-19. The CDR3 runs from the conserved cysteine through the conserved F or W.

TRBV6-4	CASSGDKPSFNYGYTF
TRBV19	CASSGPPNTEAFF
TRBV7-8	CASRDRGQVADTQYF
TRBV11-2	CASSLDQGTYEQYF
TRBV6-5	CASKFGRAPLYEQYF
TRBV5-1	CASSLGQNQETQYF
TRBV7-8	CASSFPTSGDGGEQFF
TRBV9	CASGEGSGNTIYF
TRBV5-4	CASSERKGGTEAFF
TRBV7-9	CASSSPGLGETQYF
TRBV3-1/TRBV3-2	CASSRAGPNQPQHF
TRBV7-9	CASSSGTGVFTDTQYF
TRBV19	CATWGGVRDTQYF
TRBV7-6	CASSKYRGREEETQYF
TRBV11-2	CASSSGTVYEQYF
TRBV7-3	CASSLNRISGELFF
TRBV12-3/TRBV12-4	CASSFGGSQPQHF
TRBV9	CASSVSGPPLHF
TRBV6-4	CASTGTREVGNTIYF
TRBV6-5	CASSYSQGVPETQYF
TRBV23-1	CASIGQGYQPQHF
TRBV24-1	CATKTGEGDEQFF
TRBV6-2/TRBV6-3	CASSYAGREGYEQYF
TRBV19	CASSISTGNGYTF
TRBV5-1	CASSIGRQGSYEQYF
TRBV29-1	CNIRDGSGKLFF
TRBV7-2	CASSLMLTLQETQYF
TRBV19	CASSVSLGPAGF
TRBV3-1/TRBV3-2	CASSQNQGANGEQYF
TRBV7-2	CASSRLAGGYNEQFF
TRBV4-2	CASSQEGTQGAYGYTF
TRBV4-1	CASSQEQGAKLYGYTF
TRBV10-2	CASSAGTAINQPQHF
TRBV27	CASSPGGTFNEQFF
TRBV18	CASSPGGAGQPQHF
TRBV25-1	CASSGQTYNSPLHF